The 27 T cell receptor beta chains below all came from one sample that was sequenced in a study of blood T cell repertoires in COVID-19. The method was immunoSEQ multiplex PCR; TCRdb's version includes in-frame clones alone and lacks a portion of them. The table records 200,000 to 250,000 clones, about 85% of them present only once. The specimen sequenced was peripheral blood. Receptors were obtained from a man aged 30-40 years who had recovered from COVID-19.

Only a few counts were recorded for this clone. The gene calls are TRBV10-2 and TRBJ1-1; possible D gene TRBD1, 6 bases. CDR1 and CDR2 from the germline V gene are WSHSY and SAAADI. V was cut by 6 bases and J by 3 bases, with 8 bases left in between. The CDR3 totals 12 residues. The CDR3 DNA sequence: TGCGCCAGCAGGGCAGGGGACACTGAAGCTTTCTTT. It encodes CASRAGDTEAFF.

The chain recombines TRBV2 with TRBJ1-5; 7 positions match TRBD1. Germline V CDR1 and CDR2: SNHLY, FYNNEI. With 11 bases clipped from V and 0 bases from J, the junction kept 13 bases outside the gene matches. The CDR3 sequence is 16 residues long. DNA of the CDR3: TGTGCCTCTAAACCCGGGACAGATTATAGCAATCAGCCCCAGCATTTT. Protein sequence: CASKPGTDYSNQPQHF.

The chain has TRBV29-1 and TRBJ1-1; TRBD1 is a possible D gene (6 bases). From germline, CDR1 is SQVTM and CDR2 ANQGSEA. The V end was cut by 6 bases, the J end by 12 bases, with 20 bases between. This CDR3 has 12 residues. The CDR3 bases are TGCAGCGTAGTAATACAGGGCTTGGCGCCTTTCTTT. Translated, it gives CSVVIQGLAPFF.

The chain carries TRBV7-2 and TRBJ2-2, with TRBD2 identical over 11 bases. Germline CDR1 reads SGHTA; CDR2 reads FQGNSA. V trimming: 4 bases; J trimming: 6 bases; junction bases outside the gene matches: 16. The CDR3 runs to 19 residues. As DNA, the CDR3 is TGTGCCAGCAGCTACACCGCTTTAGCGGGGGGGCCGTATCCCGGGGAGCTGTTTTTT. Protein product: CASSYTALAGGPYPGELFF.

V and J are TRBV7-9 and TRBJ1-1; 9 positions agree with TRBD1. CDR1 and CDR2 from the germline V gene are SEHNR and FQNEAQ (reference sequence). CDR3 size: 15 residues. J gave up 11 bases and V 0 bases, and 10 bases lay outside the gene matches. In DNA form, the CDR3 reads TGTGCCAGCAGCTTAGCCTCAACAGGGGGCGATACGGCTTTCTTT. Amino acid sequence: CASSLASTGGDTAFF.

V is TRBV6-5 and J is TRBJ1-2; 8 nucleotides line up with TRBD1. Germline values: CDR1 MNHEY, CDR2 SVGAGI. V was pared by 5 bases and J by 7 bases, with 3 bases of the junction left unmatched. The CDR3 has 12 residues. The CDR3 DNA is TGTGCCAGCAGTCTGACAGGGGTTGGCTACACCTTC. Translating gives CASSLTGVGYTF.

This clone was counted only a few times. The chain joins TRBV7-9 to TRBJ1-1; D unresolved. The CDR3 sequence is 12 residues long. V was trimmed by 3 bases and J by 2 bases, leaving 4 bases between them. The germline V gene encodes CDR1 SEHNR and CDR2 FQNEAQ (reference sequence). CDR3: CASSFSNTEAFF. Written as DNA, the CDR3 is TGTGCCAGCAGCTTTAGTAACACTGAAGCTTTCTTT.

The sample holds a few counts of this clone. The chain joins TRBV19 to TRBJ2-6; 7 nucleotides match TRBD2. CDR3 length equals 19 residues. Germline V gene lookup returns CDR1 LNHDA and CDR2 SQIVND (reference sequence). V was clipped by 4 bases and J by 0 bases; unmatched bases: 12. CDR3 sequence (DNA): TGTGCCAGTAGTAGGGGGAATTTGCGGGGGAGCTCTGGGGCCAACGTCCTGACTTTC. It codes for CASSRGNLRGSSGANVLTF.

The chain employs TRBV6-1 and TRBJ2-2; D not resolved. This CDR3 spans 16 amino acids. Germline V lookup: CDR1 MNHNS, CDR2 SASEGT. V lost 1 base and J lost 7, with 16 bases in between. The CDR3 coding sequence is TGTGCCAGCAGTGAAGTCCCTGTAGCTGGGTTCGGGGAGCTGTTTTTT. Translating gives CASSEVPVAGFGELFF.

Concerning this clone itself: This sample includes further DNA sequences coding for the same CDR3. The chain has TRBV6-5 and TRBJ1-1; possible D gene TRBD1, 6 bases. CDR1 and CDR2 from the germline V gene are MNHEY and SVGAGI. The CDR3 length is 13 residues. V shed 4 bases and J shed 3 bases, with 9 bases lying between them. The CDR3: CASSSQGDTEAFF. The CDR3 coding sequence is TGTGCCAGCAGTTCACAGGGCGACACTGAAGCTTTCTTT.

The V call is TRBV18, the J call TRBJ1-2; 11 bases are shared with TRBD1. V lost 3 bases, J lost 0 bases, and 0 bases stayed unmatched. The CDR3 spans 15 residues. Germline CDR1 is KGHSH and CDR2 is LQKENI. The CDR3 DNA follows: TGTGCCAGCTCACCGGGACAGGGGGCTAACTATGGCTACACCTTC. This codes for CASSPGQGANYGYTF.

This clone was seen just once. V and J are TRBV6-1 and TRBJ1-5; weak D call: TRBD1 (5 bases). Trimming stripped 1 base from V and 3 bases from J, with 10 bases between. Germline assignment: CDR1 MNHNS and CDR2 SASEGT. The CDR3 runs 15 residues. The CDR3 DNA follows: TGTGCCAGCAGTGAAGATATGACAGACAATCAGCCCCAGCATTTT. Encoded protein: CASSEDMTDNQPQHF.

The CDR3 sequence: CASSEVGQGRSETQYF. The CDR3 nucleotides read TGTGCCAGCAGCGAGGTGGGACAGGGGAGGTCGGAGACCCAGTACTTC. V and J are TRBV5-5 and TRBJ2-5; the match to TRBD1 covers 10 bases. J was trimmed by 5 bases and V by 4 bases; bases with no gene match: 11. Germline V gene sequence: CDR1 SGHKS, CDR2 YYEKEE (reference sequence). CDR3 length equals 16 residues.

This chain uses TRBV7-7 with TRBJ1-1; perhaps TRBD1 as D (6 bases). The CDR3 runs to 15 residues. Germline CDR1 is SSHAT and CDR2 is FNYEAQ (reference sequence). V was trimmed by 7 bases and J by 4 bases, leaving 19 bases between them. The CDR3 protein is CASTPMGALGTEAFF. The DNA of the CDR3 is TGTGCCAGCACCCCCATGGGGGCCTTGGGCACTGAAGCTTTCTTT.

The V gene is TRBV18, the J gene TRBJ2-7; no firm D call. Germline lookup yields CDR1 KGHSH and CDR2 LQKENI. The V and J ends lost 3 bases and 0 bases respectively, with 9 bases between them. The CDR3 covers 14 residues. CDR3 residues: CASSPAADSYEQYF. The CDR3 coding sequence is TGTGCCAGCTCACCTGCGGCTGACTCCTACGAGCAGTACTTC. Supplemented by reference TRBV18 and TRBJ2-7, the full variable domain reads NAGVMQNPRHLVRRRGQEARLRCSPMKGHSHVYWYRQLPEEGLKFMVYLQKENIIDESGMPKERFSAEFPKEGPSILRIQQVVRGDSAAYFCASSPAADSYEQYFGPGTRLTVT.

V is TRBV5-1 and J is TRBJ2-7, with D possibly matching TRBD1 (6 bases). V was shortened by 4 bases and J by 2 bases, with 19 bases between the two germline ends. Germline V gene sequence: CDR1 SGHRS, CDR2 YFSETQ. CDR3 length equals 16 residues. CDR3 nucleotide sequence: TGCGCCAGCAGCGCCGGACCCCAGGGACAAACCTACGAGCAGTACTTC. It translates to CASSAGPQGQTYEQYF.

CDR3: CASSQDLGTGIETQYF. The CDR3 bases are TGTGCCAGCAGCCAAGACTTGGGGACAGGGATAGAGACCCAGTACTTC. This chain uses TRBV14 with TRBJ2-5; the match to TRBD1 covers 9 bases. Germline CDR1 reads SGHDN; CDR2 reads FVKESK. This CDR3 is 16 amino acids long. The V segment lost 0 bases and the J segment 4 bases; nucleotides outside the gene matches: 6.

V and J are TRBV24-1 and TRBJ1-1; 8 nucleotides agree with TRBD1. From germline, CDR1 is KGHDR and CDR2 SFDVKD. V dropped 3 bases and J dropped 5; count of bases not matched to a gene: 4. CDR3 size: 14 residues. CDR3 nucleotides: TGTGCCACCAGTGATACAACAGGGGGAACTGAAGCTTTCTTT. This codes for CATSDTTGGTEAFF.

A note on this clone: One end of the junction does not line up with germline, which may come from a read error. This chain uses TRBV5-1 with TRBJ2-5; 9 bases match TRBD2. CDR3 length: 16 amino acids. CDR1 and CDR2 from the germline V gene are SGHRS and YFSETQ. The CDR3 spells CARSGAGGGAGETQYF. The CDR3 DNA reads TGCGCCCGCAGCGGGGCCGGCGGGGGGGCAGGAGAGACCCAGTACTTC.

This clone has a single count. The chain uses TRBV11-2 and TRBJ2-5, with D maybe TRBD2 (6 bases). Germline V gene data show CDR1 as SGHAT and CDR2 as FQNNGV. The CDR3 is 13 residues long. Deletions cut 5 bases from V and 6 bases from J, with 13 bases between. CDR3 in DNA: TGTGCCAGCAGCGGGCTAGCGAAGAAGACCCAGTACTTC. It codes for CASSGLAKKTQYF. Based on the CDR3 plus reference TRBV11-2 and TRBJ2-5, the full variable domain is EAGVAQSPRYKIIEKRQSVAFWCNPISGHATLYWYQQILGQGPKLLIQFQNNGVVDDSQLPKDRFSAERLKGVDSTLKIQPAKLEDSAVYLCASSGLAKKTQYFGPGTRLLVL.

The chain is built from TRBV2 and TRBJ1-1; 7 bases fit TRBD1. V shed 6 bases, J shed 5 bases, and the junction held 12 bases outside the gene matches. The CDR3 contains 15 residues. CDR1 SNHLY and CDR2 FYNNEI come from the germline V gene. The CDR3 DNA follows: TGTGCCAGCAGGGAGGACAGGTGGGGTAAAACTGAAGCTTTCTTT. It yields the protein CASREDRWGKTEAFF.

The genes are TRBV4-1 and TRBJ1-2, with 7 bases identical to TRBD1. The germline V gene has CDR1 MGHRA and CDR2 YSYEKL. The CDR3 has 15 amino acids. V was pared by 0 bases and J by 7 bases, with 8 bases of the junction left unmatched. The DNA for the CDR3 is TGCGCCAGCAGCCAAGATCAGAAGGGGGCGGGTGGCTACACCTTC. It specifies CASSQDQKGAGGYTF.

This clone was found a few times. This CDR3 is CASSEVGGTGYTF. The CDR3 region has the DNA TGCGCCAGCAGCGAAGTAGGGGGCACTGGCTACACCTTC. The chain carries TRBV10-2 and TRBJ1-2, with 7 bases fitting TRBD1. CDR1 is WSHSY, CDR2 SAAADI, per germline. The junction had 8 bases not matched to a gene; V was cut back by 6 bases and J by 7 bases. The CDR3 totals 13 residues.

This clone was observed a few times. This chain uses TRBV10-3 with TRBJ2-3; possible D gene TRBD2, 6 bases. Trimming left V 5 bases short and J 6 bases short, with 12 bases between. The CDR3 has 13 amino acids. Germline CDR1 is ENHRY and CDR2 is SYGVKD. The CDR3 sequence: CAISRDSADTQYF. The CDR3, as DNA: TGTGCCATCAGTAGGGACTCTGCCGATACGCAGTATTTT.

This clone was counted between two and nine times. J is TRBJ2-1 and V is TRBV7-3, with TRBD1 as a possible D gene (6 bases). Looked up from germline, CDR1 is SGHTA and CDR2 is FQGTGA. V lost 5 bases and J 3 bases, leaving 11 bases between the germline ends. The CDR3 has 14 residues. CDR3 protein: CASSPTGVYNEQFF. CDR3 nucleotide sequence: TGTGCCAGCAGCCCGACAGGAGTCTACAATGAGCAGTTCTTC.

The V call is TRBV24-1, the J call TRBJ2-5; a weak D match, TRBD2 (6 bases). The CDR3 has 15 amino acids. CDR1 is KGHDR and CDR2 is SFDVKD in the germline V gene. Trimming removed 3 bases from V and 0 bases from J, with 10 bases in between. CDR3 DNA sequence: TGTGCCACCAGTGATGGCGGGGCCTACCAAGAGACCCAGTACTTC. The encoded protein is CATSDGGAYQETQYF.

The chain combines TRBV29-1 with TRBJ2-5, with 7 bases matching TRBD2. This CDR3 contains 15 residues. J lost 5 bases, V lost 7 bases, and 16 bases had no gene match. CDR1 and CDR2 from the germline V gene are SQVTM and ANQGSEA. In nucleotides, the CDR3 is TGCAGCGCGGCCGAGAGCGGGGCCTCGGGTGAGACCCAGTACTTC. Protein sequence: CSAAESGASGETQYF. Combining the CDR3 with reference TRBV29-1 and TRBJ2-5 gives the whole variable domain SAVISQKPSRDICQRGTSLTIQCQVDSQVTMMFWYRQQPGQSLTLIATANQGSEATYESGFVIDKFPISRPNLTFSTLTVSNMSPEDSSIYLCSAAESGASGETQYFGPGTRLLVL.